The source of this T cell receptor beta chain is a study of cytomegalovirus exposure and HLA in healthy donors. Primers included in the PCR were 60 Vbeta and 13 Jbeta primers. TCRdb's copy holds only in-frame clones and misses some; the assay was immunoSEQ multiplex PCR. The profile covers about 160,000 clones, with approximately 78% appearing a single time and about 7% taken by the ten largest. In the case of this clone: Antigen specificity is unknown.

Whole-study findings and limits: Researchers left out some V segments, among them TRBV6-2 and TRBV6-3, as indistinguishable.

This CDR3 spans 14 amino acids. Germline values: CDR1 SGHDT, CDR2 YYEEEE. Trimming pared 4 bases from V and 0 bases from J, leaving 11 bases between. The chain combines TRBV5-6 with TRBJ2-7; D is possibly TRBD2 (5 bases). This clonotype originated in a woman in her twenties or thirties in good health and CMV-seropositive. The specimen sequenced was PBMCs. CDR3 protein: CASSPVRVSYEQYF. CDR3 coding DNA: TGTGCCAGCAGCCCCGTGAGGGTCTCCTACGAGCAGTACTTC.